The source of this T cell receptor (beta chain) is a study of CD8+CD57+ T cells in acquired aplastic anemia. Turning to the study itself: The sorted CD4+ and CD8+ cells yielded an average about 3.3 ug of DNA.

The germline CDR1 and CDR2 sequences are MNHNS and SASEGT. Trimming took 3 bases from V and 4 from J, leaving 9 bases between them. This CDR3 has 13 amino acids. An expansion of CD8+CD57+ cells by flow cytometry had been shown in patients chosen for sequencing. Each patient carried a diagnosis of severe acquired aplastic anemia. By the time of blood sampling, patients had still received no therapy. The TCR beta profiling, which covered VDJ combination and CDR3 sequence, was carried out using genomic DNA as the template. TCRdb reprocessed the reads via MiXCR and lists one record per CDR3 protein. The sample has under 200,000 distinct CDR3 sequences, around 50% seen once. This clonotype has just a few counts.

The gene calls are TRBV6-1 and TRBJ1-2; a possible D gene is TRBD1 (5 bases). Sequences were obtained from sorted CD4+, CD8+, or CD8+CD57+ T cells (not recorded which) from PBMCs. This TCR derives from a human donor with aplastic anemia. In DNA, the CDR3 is TGTGCCAGCAGTGACAGGGCCCTCTATGGCTACACCTTC. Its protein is CASSDRALYGYTF.